This T cell receptor (beta chain) is from a study of T cell responses to AZD1222 COVID-19 vaccine. Trimming took off 0 bases at V and 7 bases at J, with 16 bases between the two ends. The CDR3 is made up of 15 amino acids. Germline V lookup: CDR1 SGHRS, CDR2 YFSETQ. To note about this clone: As yet, its antigen is unknown.

Regarding the study as a whole: The donors showed a predominance of white British ancestry and of females, with possible underestimation of clonal diversity. In all cases, repertoires were sampled only after the peak T cell response. Within unmutated variant regions lay the reported targets of nearly half of spike-specific TCRs.

Method: immunoSEQ multiplex PCR; TCRdb's copy keeps in-frame clones and lacks some. The repertoire holds 95,000 to 150,000 clones, with about 90% as singletons. The sample was peripheral blood, taken on day 0 of AZD1222 vaccination. The receptor was derived from an adult in good health. This chain links TRBV5-1 with TRBJ1-2; D is possibly TRBD1 (6 bases). The CDR3 region has the DNA TGCGCCAGCAGCTTGGAGACAGTGCGGGGGGCTGGCTACACCTTC. It translates to CASSLETVRGAGYTF.